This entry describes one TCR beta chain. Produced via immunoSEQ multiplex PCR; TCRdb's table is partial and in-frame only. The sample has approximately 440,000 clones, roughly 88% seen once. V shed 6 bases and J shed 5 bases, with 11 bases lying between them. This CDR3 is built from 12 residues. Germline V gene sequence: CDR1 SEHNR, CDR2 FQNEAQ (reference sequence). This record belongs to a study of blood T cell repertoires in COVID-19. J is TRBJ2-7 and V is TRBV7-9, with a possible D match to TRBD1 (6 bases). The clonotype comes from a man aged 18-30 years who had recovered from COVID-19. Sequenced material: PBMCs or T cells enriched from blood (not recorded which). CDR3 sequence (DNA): TGTGCCAGCAGTACAGGGTACCACGAGCAGTACTTC. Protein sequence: CASSTGYHEQYF.